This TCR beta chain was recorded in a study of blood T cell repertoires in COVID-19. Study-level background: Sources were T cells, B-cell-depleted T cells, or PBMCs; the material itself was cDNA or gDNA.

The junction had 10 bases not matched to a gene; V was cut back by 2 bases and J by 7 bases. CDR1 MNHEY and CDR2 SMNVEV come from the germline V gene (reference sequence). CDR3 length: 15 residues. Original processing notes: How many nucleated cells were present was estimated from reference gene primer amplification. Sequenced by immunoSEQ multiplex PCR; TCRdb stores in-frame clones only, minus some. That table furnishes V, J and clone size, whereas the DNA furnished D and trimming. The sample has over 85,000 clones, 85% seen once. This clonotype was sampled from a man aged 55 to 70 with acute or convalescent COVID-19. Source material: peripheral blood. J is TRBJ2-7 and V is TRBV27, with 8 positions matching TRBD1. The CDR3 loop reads CASSLPGTGVREQYF. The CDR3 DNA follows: TGTGCCAGCAGTTTACCTGGGACAGGTGTGAGGGAGCAGTACTTC.